The entry below gives a single T cell receptor beta chain sequence along with its context. Its cognate antigen is unknown. The sample is drawn from a study of blood T cells in healthy people across ages. Study-level points and caveats: Older age went with lower TCR beta diversity per million T cells, in a roughly linear way. Naive CD4+ cells and diversity were both higher in long-lived donors than in aged donors. Estimated diversity that came from one million T cells was considered an underestimate.

A second PCR, run for 7 to 11 cycles, used a sample-barcoded 5' primer plus a J-beta primer mix. Each cDNA molecule was tagged by a template-switch adaptor that had 12 random nucleotides. TCRdb passed the 5' RACE reads through MiXCR, listing each CDR3 protein once. The repertoire holds 700,000 to 900,000 distinct CDR3 sequences, more than 25% seen once, with 3% in the top ten. These data also formed part of another study, on T cells of mothers and their children.

Material: blood. This receptor was taken from a boy under 18 in good health.

This CDR3 reads CASSFDLEPGYTF. DNA for the CDR3: TGTGCCAGCTCGTTCGACCTTGAGCCTGGCTACACCTTC. The V and J genes are TRBV18 and TRBJ1-2; D gene unclear. The CDR3 sequence is 13 residues long. CDR1 is KGHSH, CDR2 LQKENI, per germline. The germline V and J ends were trimmed by 6 bases and 7 bases, with 15 bases remaining between them.